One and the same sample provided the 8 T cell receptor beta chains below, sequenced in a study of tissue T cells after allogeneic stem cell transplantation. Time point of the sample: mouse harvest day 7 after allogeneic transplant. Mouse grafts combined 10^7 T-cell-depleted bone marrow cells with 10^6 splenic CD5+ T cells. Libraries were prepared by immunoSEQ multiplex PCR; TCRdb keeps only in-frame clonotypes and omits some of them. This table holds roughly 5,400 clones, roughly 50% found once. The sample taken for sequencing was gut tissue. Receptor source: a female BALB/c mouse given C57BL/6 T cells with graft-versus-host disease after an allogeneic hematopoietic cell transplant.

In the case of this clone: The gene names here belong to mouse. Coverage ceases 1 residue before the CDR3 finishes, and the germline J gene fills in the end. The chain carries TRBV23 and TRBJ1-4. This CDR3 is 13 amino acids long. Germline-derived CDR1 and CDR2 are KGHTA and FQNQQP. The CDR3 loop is CSSSQSHNERLFF. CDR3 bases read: TGCTCCAGCAGTCAATCGCACAACGAAAGATTATTT.

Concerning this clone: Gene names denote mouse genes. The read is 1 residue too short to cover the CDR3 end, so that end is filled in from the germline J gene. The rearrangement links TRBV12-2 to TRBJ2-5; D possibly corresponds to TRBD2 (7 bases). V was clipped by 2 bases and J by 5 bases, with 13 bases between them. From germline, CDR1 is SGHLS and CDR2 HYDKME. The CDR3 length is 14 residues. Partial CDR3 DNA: TGTGCCAGCTCTCCCTTTAGGGGGGGAGACACCCAGTAC. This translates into CASSPFRGGDTQY. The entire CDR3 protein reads CASSPFRGGDTQYF.

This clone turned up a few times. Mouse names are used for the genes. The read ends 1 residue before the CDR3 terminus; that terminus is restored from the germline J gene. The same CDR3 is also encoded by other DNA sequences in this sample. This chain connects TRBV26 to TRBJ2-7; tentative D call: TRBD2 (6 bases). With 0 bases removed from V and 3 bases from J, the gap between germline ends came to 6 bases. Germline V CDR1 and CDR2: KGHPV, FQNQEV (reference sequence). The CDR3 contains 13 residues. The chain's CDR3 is CASSLSGGYEQYF. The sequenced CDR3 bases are TGTGCCAGCAGTCTGTCTGGGGGCTATGAACAGTAC.

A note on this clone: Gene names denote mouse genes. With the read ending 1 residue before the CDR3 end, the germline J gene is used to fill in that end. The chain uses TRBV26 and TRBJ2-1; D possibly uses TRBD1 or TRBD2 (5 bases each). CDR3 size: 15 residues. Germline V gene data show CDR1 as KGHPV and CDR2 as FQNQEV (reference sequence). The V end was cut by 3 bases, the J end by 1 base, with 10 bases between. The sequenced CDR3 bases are TGTGCCAGCAGTCTCCCGGGACCCAACTATGCTGAGCAGTTC. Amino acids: CASSLPGPNYAEQF. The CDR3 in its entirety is CASSLPGPNYAEQFF. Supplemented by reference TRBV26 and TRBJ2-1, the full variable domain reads NSKVIQTPRYLVKGQGQKAKMRCIPEKGHPVVFWYQQNKNNEFKFLINFQNQEVLQQIDMTEKRFSAECPSNSPCSLEIQSSEAGDSALYLCASSLPGPNYAEQFFGPGTRLTVL.

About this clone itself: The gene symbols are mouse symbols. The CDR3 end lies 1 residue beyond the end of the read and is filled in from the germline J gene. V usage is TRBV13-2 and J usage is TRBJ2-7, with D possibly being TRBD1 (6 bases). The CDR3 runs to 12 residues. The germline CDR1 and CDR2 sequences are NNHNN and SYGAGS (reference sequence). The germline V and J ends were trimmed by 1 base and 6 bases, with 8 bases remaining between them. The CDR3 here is CASGDHRVEQYF. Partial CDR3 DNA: TGTGCCAGCGGTGATCACAGGGTTGAACAGTAC.

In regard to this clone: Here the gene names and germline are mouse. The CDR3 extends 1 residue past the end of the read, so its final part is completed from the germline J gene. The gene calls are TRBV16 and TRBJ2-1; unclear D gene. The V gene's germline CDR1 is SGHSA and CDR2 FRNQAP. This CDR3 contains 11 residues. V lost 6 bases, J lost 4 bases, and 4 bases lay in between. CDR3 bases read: TGTGCAAGCAGTTGGTATGCTGAGCAGTTC. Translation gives CASSWYAEQF. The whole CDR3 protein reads CASSWYAEQFF.

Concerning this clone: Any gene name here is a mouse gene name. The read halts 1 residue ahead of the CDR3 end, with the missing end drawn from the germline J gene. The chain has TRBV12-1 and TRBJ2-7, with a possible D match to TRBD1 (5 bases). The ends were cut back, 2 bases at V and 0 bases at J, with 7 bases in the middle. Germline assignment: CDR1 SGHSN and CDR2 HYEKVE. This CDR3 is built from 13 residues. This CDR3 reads CASSPGSSYEQYF. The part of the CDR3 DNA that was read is TGTGCCAGCTCTCCAGGGAGCTCCTATGAACAGTAC.

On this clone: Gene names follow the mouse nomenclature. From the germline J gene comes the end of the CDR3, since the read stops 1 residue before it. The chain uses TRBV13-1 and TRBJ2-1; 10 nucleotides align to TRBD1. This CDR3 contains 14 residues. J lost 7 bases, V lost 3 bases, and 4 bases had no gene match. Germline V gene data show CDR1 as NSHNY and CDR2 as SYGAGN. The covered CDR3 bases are TGTGCCAGCAGTGGACAGGGGGCGGGAGCTGAGCAGTTC. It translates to CASSGQGAGAEQF. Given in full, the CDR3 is CASSGQGAGAEQFF.